A selection of T cell receptor beta chains follows, all from one sample in a study of post-analysis software for immune sequencing data. TCRdb re-derived calls from the PCR reads in MiXCR, one entry per CDR3 protein. The sample includes about 460,000 distinct CDR3 sequences, nearly 45% of them seen just once. Sequenced: blood. These receptors all stem from a girl under 18 with multiple sclerosis. Both conserved end residues are part of each CDR3. D genes are given only for firm matches. The listing skips clone size in some rows; elsewhere it reads once, few, many or a size class.

CDR3aa	CDR3nt	len	d_gene	j_gene	abundance	v_gene
CASSLERGETQYF	TGTGCCAGCAGCTTAGAAAGGGGGGAGACCCAGTACTTC	13	NA	TRBJ2-5	few	TRBV7-2
CSASGLAGGVNEQFF	TGCAGTGCTAGTGGACTAGCGGGAGGGGTCAATGAGCAGTTCTTC	15	TRBD2	TRBJ2-1	NA	TRBV20-1
CSVGTAGANVLTF	TGCAGCGTCGGGACCGCCGGGGCCAACGTCCTGACTTTC	13	NA	TRBJ2-6	many	TRBV29-1
CASSTNLGEFF	TGTGCCAGCAGTACAAACTTGGGGGAGTTCTTC	11	NA	TRBJ2-1	NA	TRBV27
CALGGRTFPYEQYF	TGTGCCCTGGGGGGCAGGACGTTCCCCTACGAGCAGTACTTC	14	NA	TRBJ2-7	NA	TRBV28
CASSLRAGPYNEQFF	TGTGCCAGCAGTTTACGGGCAGGGCCTTACAATGAGCAGTTCTTC	15	NA	TRBJ2-1	NA	TRBV28
CASSSRTGGGYEQYF	TGTGCCAGCAGCTCCAGGACAGGGGGAGGATACGAGCAGTACTTC	15	TRBD1	TRBJ2-7	NA	TRBV7-8
CSVEKGAYNEQFF	TGCAGCGTTGAGAAGGGGGCCTACAATGAGCAGTTCTTC	13	NA	TRBJ2-1	NA	TRBV29-1
CSARDAGRALLDEQYF	TGCAGTGCTAGAGACGCCGGGAGGGCCCTTTTGGACGAGCAGTACTTC	16	TRBD2	TRBJ2-7	few	TRBV20-1
CSVTGTRGSYEQYF	TGCAGTGTAACCGGGACTAGAGGGTCCTACGAGCAGTACTTC	14	TRBD2	TRBJ2-7	once	TRBV20-1
CASSLLLAGGPGYNEQFF	TGTGCCAGCAGTTTATTACTAGCGGGAGGGCCAGGCTACAATGAGCAGTTCTTC	18	TRBD2	TRBJ2-1	few	TRBV27
CSAVGQGSCEQYF	TGCAGCGCGGTGGGACAGGGTAGCTGCGAGCAGTACTTC	13	TRBD1	TRBJ2-7	NA	TRBV29-1
CSARDLDRDNVNYGYTF	TGCAGTGCTAGAGATCTCGACAGGGACAACGTAAACTATGGCTACACCTTC	17	TRBD1	TRBJ1-2	NA	TRBV20-1
CASSDRLGGLDTYEQYF	TGTGCCAGCAGTGACAGGCTCGGGGGACTCGATACCTACGAGCAGTACTTC	17	NA	TRBJ2-7	few	TRBV12-3/TRBV12-4
CASSLSGTPHYEQFF	TGTGCCAGCAGTTTATCCGGGACGCCTCATTATGAGCAGTTCTTC	15	NA	TRBJ2-1	NA	TRBV27
CASSPGGHIQYF	TGTGCCAGCTCACCGGGGGGACACATTCAGTACTTC	12	NA	TRBJ2-4	NA	TRBV18
CASSPPGTGFNEQFF	TGTGCCAGCAGCCCCCCGGGGACAGGCTTCAATGAGCAGTTCTTC	15	TRBD1	TRBJ2-1	NA	TRBV25-1
CSARDAGFTQYF	TGCAGTGCTAGAGACGCGGGGTTCACCCAGTACTTC	12	NA	TRBJ2-5	NA	TRBV20-1
CASSLQVGGYNEQFF	TGCGCCAGCAGCTTGCAGGTGGGGGGCTACAATGAGCAGTTCTTC	15	NA	TRBJ2-1	NA	TRBV5-1
CSASRQGLGYGYTF	TGCAGCGCCTCCCGACAGGGTTTGGGGTATGGCTACACCTTC	14	TRBD1	TRBJ1-2	NA	TRBV29-1
CASSFSVSSYEQYF	TGTGCCAGCAGCTTTAGCGTCAGCTCCTACGAGCAGTACTTC	14	NA	TRBJ2-7	NA	TRBV5-5
CSAPPHGTSSYNEQFF	TGCAGTGCTCCCCCCCACGGGACTAGCTCCTACAATGAGCAGTTCTTC	16	TRBD2	TRBJ2-1	NA	TRBV20-1
CASSLLGTSGSSSYNEQYF	TGTGCCAGCAGCCTTCTCGGGACTAGCGGGTCCAGCTCCTACAATGAGCAGTACTTC	19	TRBD2	TRBJ2-7	NA	TRBV7-2
CSARPGLAATYNEQFF	TGCAGTGCTCGTCCGGGACTAGCGGCAACCTACAATGAGCAGTTCTTC	16	TRBD2	TRBJ2-1	few	TRBV20-1
CASQTGGNQPQHF	TGTGCCAGCCAGACCGGCGGCAATCAGCCCCAGCATTTT	13	NA	TRBJ1-5	NA	TRBV6-1
CASSSRRGGSSYEQYF	TGTGCCAGCAGCTCCCGGCGTGGCGGAAGCTCCTACGAGCAGTACTTC	16	NA	TRBJ2-7	NA	TRBV7-8
CASSPSTDLPGYGYTF	TGTGCCAGCAGCCCATCGACGGACCTCCCGGGCTATGGCTACACCTTC	16	NA	TRBJ1-2	NA	TRBV7-9
CSARDRLAGDHEQYF	TGCAGTGCTAGAGACCGACTAGCGGGAGACCACGAGCAGTACTTC	15	TRBD2	TRBJ2-7	few	TRBV20-1
CASSYSGTGEQYF	TGTGCCAGCAGTTACTCCGGGACGGGTGAGCAGTACTTC	13	NA	TRBJ2-7	NA	TRBV2
CASSLPPLFGRLSTDTQYF	TGTGCCAGCAGTTTGCCCCCACTCTTCGGCCGGCTTAGCACAGATACGCAGTATTTT	19	NA	TRBJ2-3	NA	TRBV12-3/TRBV12-4
CASSLWDRNNEQFF	TGTGCCAGCAGTTTGTGGGACAGAAACAATGAGCAGTTCTTC	14	TRBD1	TRBJ2-1	NA	TRBV27
CSALSGTGHNEQFF	TGCAGTGCTCTAAGCGGGACAGGGCACAATGAGCAGTTCTTC	14	TRBD1	TRBJ2-1	NA	TRBV20-1
CSASKKGIAALYEQYF	TGCAGTGCTAGTAAAAAGGGGATAGCGGCTCTCTACGAGCAGTACTTC	16	NA	TRBJ2-7	few	TRBV20-1
CASRPASSRVGGYTF	TGTGCCAGCAGGCCAGCCTCCTCTCGGGTCGGCGGCTACACCTTC	15	NA	TRBJ1-2	NA	TRBV5-5
CASSPPRGNGSYEQYF	TGTGCCAGCTCACCACCCCGGGGGAATGGCTCCTACGAGCAGTACTTC	16	NA	TRBJ2-7	NA	TRBV18
CASSLDVNYGYTF	TGTGCCAGCAGCTTAGACGTGAACTATGGCTACACCTTC	13	NA	TRBJ1-2	few	TRBV7-8